This is a list of T cell receptor beta chains from one sample in a study of cytotoxic CD8 clonotypes in ibrutinib-treated CLL. Using immunoSEQ multiplex PCR, the repertoire was profiled, and TCRdb retains in-frame clones only, with some absent. Of some 92,000 clones listed, roughly 80% were seen once; the top ten hold approximately 23%. The sample in question was PBMCs, obtained after 24 months of ibrutinib treatment. These receptors all stem from a human donor with chronic lymphocytic leukemia. Both conserved end residues are trimmed from each CDR3.

V gene,CDR3 protein
TRBV19,ASRDGGAGSTDTQY
TRBV19,ASSMGQGAYIQY
TRBV28,ASSQLTGLSGNTIY
TRBV29-1,SVEAEGTGAYNEQF
TRBV28,ASSQGGSENIQY
TRBV5-1,ASSFDRGMNTEAF
TRBV5-1,ASSLGGQWAEAF
TRBV7-2,ASSLNGRTDTQY
TRBV5-1,ASSLEWETQY
TRBV7-9,ASSDMGNTEAF
TRBV18,ASSPGTEANYGYT
TRBV19,ASKAQAGLYEQY
TRBV6-4,ASSTGQDVNEQF
TRBV10-3,ATSRLGEQY
TRBV10-3,AISEGTGGPYEQY
TRBV18,ASSPGQIYEQY
TRBV30,ARYQGGYGYT
TRBV29-1,SVDGPTRGGPASEQY
TRBV28,ASSHRRGRQGNEQF
TRBV18,ASSPGRNYGYT
TRBV7-2,ASSRDRGDEKLF
TRBV5-1,ASSLEEGGGYEQY
TRBV29-1,SVGRDRAYEQY
TRBV7-2,ASGSWGSNEKLF
TRBV28,ASSKAGVGTYEQY
TRBV5-1,ASSPATSGANTGELF
TRBV11-2,ASSLDETGDWGTTNEKLF
TRBV9,ASSVGPEKGETQY
TRBV6-6,ASSDSGKQETQY
TRBV28,ASSPPGGELGEQY
TRBV7-9,ASSLGTGSSPLH
TRBV5-1,ASSYGQSYEQY
TRBV5-1,ASSPLENFYNEQF
TRBV27,ASSPTDRGERDGYT
TRBV2,ASTPQGAPGANVLT
TRBV15,ATSSGPSSAGELF
TRBV7-6,ASSLQDRQSYT